These 20 T cell receptor beta chains originate from one sample sequenced in a study of neurological immune-mediated disorders. TCRdb fed the 5' RACE reads into MiXCR, producing one record per CDR3 protein. The table lists about 82,000 distinct CDR3 sequences, just over 2.5% of them singletons. Sample: PBMCs. These TCRs come from a woman aged 25 to 39 with multiple sclerosis.

In this sample, this clonotype turned up many times. This rearrangement joins TRBV20-1 to TRBJ1-5, with D unresolved. The CDR3 has 15 residues. In germline, CDR1 is DFQATT, CDR2 SNEGSKA (reference sequence). Trimming stripped 5 bases from V and 2 bases from J, with 16 bases between. CDR3 protein: CSAPRMLGRNQPQHF. The CDR3 nucleotides are TGCAGTGCTCCTCGGATGCTCGGCCGCAATCAGCCCCAGCATTTT.

This clonotype was counted ten times or more. This rearrangement joins TRBV6-5 to TRBJ2-7, with D maybe TRBD2 (5 bases). V lost 6 bases and J lost 4, with 13 bases in between. The germline V gene has CDR1 MNHEY and CDR2 SVGAGI. This CDR3 is 13 amino acids long. This chain's CDR3 is CASSSMRAYEQYF. For the CDR3, the DNA is TGTGCCAGCAGCTCTATGCGGGCGTACGAGCAGTACTTC.

This clonotype appeared many times. The chain is built from TRBV6-2 or TRBV6-3 and TRBJ2-7; D gene ambiguous. The CDR3 runs 12 residues. V was cut by 4 bases and J by 0 bases, with 4 bases left in between. Germline V gene data show CDR1 as MNHEY and CDR2 as SVGEGT. DNA of the CDR3: TGTGCCAGCAGTTGGACCTCCTACGAGCAGTACTTC. It encodes CASSWTSYEQYF.

This clonotype occurred many times. The CDR3 region has the DNA TGTGCCAGCAGCCAGGGGGCCTGGATCACTGAAGCTTTCTTT. Translation: CASSQGAWITEAFF. The chain links TRBV3-1 to TRBJ1-1, with TRBD1 as a possible D gene (6 bases). V dropped 3 bases and J dropped 4 bases, with 12 bases sitting between them. The CDR3 contains 14 residues. The V gene's germline CDR1 is LGHDT and CDR2 YNNKEL (reference sequence).

This clonotype was seen ten or more times. V gene TRBV7-2 combines with J gene TRBJ1-2; D uncertain. The CDR3 extends over 12 amino acids. Germline lookup yields CDR1 SGHTA and CDR2 FQGNSA. With 5 bases removed from V and 8 bases from J, the gap between germline ends came to 12 bases. CDR3 in amino acids: CASSTERRGYTF. Written as DNA, the CDR3 is TGTGCCAGCAGCACTGAACGCCGCGGCTACACCTTC.

The sample holds many counts of this clonotype. The chain uses TRBV3-1 and TRBJ1-1; D gene ambiguous. Between the trimmed V and J ends, which lost 1 base and 5 bases, there was a span of 5 bases. Looked up from germline, CDR1 is LGHDT and CDR2 is YNNKEL (reference sequence). The length of the CDR3 is 12 residues. CDR3 nucleotides: TGTGCCAGCAGCCAAGTCGGTACTGAAGCTTTCTTT. Amino acid sequence: CASSQVGTEAFF.

The rearrangement links TRBV20-1 to TRBJ2-6; tentatively, D is TRBD1 (6 bases). Germline CDR1 reads DFQATT; CDR2 reads SNEGSKA (reference sequence). The germline V and J ends were trimmed by 3 bases and 1 base, with 10 bases remaining between them. The CDR3 is made up of 15 amino acids. This CDR3 reads CSASSGASGANVLTF. The DNA for the CDR3 is TGCAGTGCTAGCTCAGGGGCTTCTGGGGCCAACGTCCTGACTTTC.

This clonotype was recorded many times. V gene TRBV20-1 combines with J gene TRBJ2-3, with D perhaps assigned TRBD1 or TRBD2 (6 bases each). The V end lost 6 bases, the J end lost 4 bases, and 17 bases lay between the germline ends. Looked up from germline, CDR1 is DFQATT and CDR2 is SNEGSKA (reference sequence). The length of the CDR3 is 14 residues. CDR3 sequence reads: CSAPGAGRADTQYF. The CDR3 DNA reads as TGCAGTGCCCCGGGGGCGGGAAGAGCAGATACGCAGTATTTT.

This clonotype has ten or more counts. V gene TRBV4-3 combines with J gene TRBJ2-1, with TRBD2 identical over 10 bases. The V gene's germline CDR1 is LGHNA and CDR2 YSLEER. The CDR3 spans 18 residues. The junction had 12 bases not matched to a gene; V was cut back by 2 bases and J by 5 bases. In DNA, the CDR3 is TGCGCCAGCAGCCAACGCCGGGTAGCGGGAGGACTTGACAATGAGCAGTTCTTC. Translation: CASSQRRVAGGLDNEQFF.

This clonotype was recorded many times. The chain has TRBV12-3 or TRBV12-4 and TRBJ1-1; D is unclear. Deletions cut 7 bases from V and 3 bases from J, with 6 bases between. The length of the CDR3 is 11 residues. DNA for the CDR3: TGTGCCAGCAAATACCACACTGAAGCTTTCTTT. Its translation is CASKYHTEAFF.

This clonotype was recorded at least ten times. CDR3 bases: TGTGCCAGCTCCGGGGGACAGGACTACGAGCAGTACTTC. This gives the protein CASSGGQDYEQYF. The chain is built from TRBV18 and TRBJ2-7, with 8 bases aligning to TRBD1. There are 13 residues in the CDR3. J was trimmed by 3 bases and V by 6 bases; bases with no gene match: 4. Germline assignment: CDR1 KGHSH and CDR2 LQKENI. The whole variable domain, remainder taken from reference TRBV18 and TRBJ2-7, is NAGVMQNPRHLVRRRGQEARLRCSPMKGHSHVYWYRQLPEEGLKFMVYLQKENIIDESGMPKERFSAEFPKEGPSILRIQQVVRGDSAAYFCASSGGQDYEQYFGPGTRLTVT.

There are many counts of this clonotype. The gene calls are TRBV20-1 and TRBJ1-6; D is uncertain. V lost 5 bases and J 0 bases, leaving 8 bases between the germline ends. This CDR3 has 14 residues. Germline V CDR1 and CDR2: DFQATT, SNEGSKA (reference sequence). The CDR3 loop reads CSAWTRSYNSPLHF. DNA of the CDR3: TGCAGTGCTTGGACCCGCTCCTATAATTCACCCCTCCACTTT.

The rearrangement links TRBV5-1 to TRBJ1-1; 7 nucleotides agree with TRBD1. Trimming removed 0 bases from V and 2 bases from J; junction bases left unmatched: 4. The CDR3 runs 15 residues. Germline V gives CDR1 SGHRS, CDR2 YFSETQ. CDR3 loop: CASSLAGQENTEAFF. The CDR3 DNA follows: TGCGCCAGCAGCTTGGCCGGACAGGAAAACACTGAAGCTTTCTTT. The whole variable domain, filled in from reference TRBV5-1 and TRBJ1-1, reads KAGVTQTPRYLIKTRGQQVTLSCSPISGHRSVSWYQQTPGQGLQFLFEYFSETQRNKGNFPGRFSGRQFSNSRSEMNVSTLELGDSALYLCASSLAGQENTEAFFGQGTRLTVV.

This clonotype was picked up many times. The V call is TRBV6-2 or TRBV6-3, the J call TRBJ2-2; TRBD2 aligns across 12 bases. This CDR3 has 18 residues. Germline-derived CDR1 and CDR2 are MNHEY and SVGEGT. Losses at the gene ends were 6 bases for V and 1 base for J; bases not matched to a gene: 9. The CDR3 spells CASSPGLAGWVNTGELFF. The CDR3 bases are TGTGCCAGCAGCCCCGGACTAGCGGGATGGGTGAACACCGGGGAGCTGTTTTTT.

In its sample, this clonotype was seen many times. This chain joins TRBV5-5 and TRBJ2-7, with 11 bases matching TRBD2. The CDR3 is 15 amino acids. The trim removed 1 base at V and 4 bases at J, leaving 4 bases unmatched. The germline gives CDR1 SGHKS, CDR2 YYEKEE (reference sequence). The CDR3 protein is CASSLSPSGRYEQYF. The CDR3 bases are TGTGCCAGCAGCTTGTCCCCTAGCGGGAGGTACGAGCAGTACTTC.

This clonotype was detected only a few times. V usage is TRBV11-2 and J usage is TRBJ2-7, with D hard to call. This CDR3 is built from 15 residues. The germline V and J ends were trimmed by 1 base and 3 bases, with 13 bases remaining between them. CDR1 is SGHAT, CDR2 FQNNGV, per germline. CDR3 protein: CASSLGSSTDYEQYF. In nucleotides, the CDR3 is TGTGCCAGCAGCTTAGGAAGTTCCACCGACTACGAGCAGTACTTC.

This clonotype showed up many times. This chain uses TRBV20-1 with TRBJ2-5; TRBD2 matches at 9 bases. Germline V gene data show CDR1 as DFQATT and CDR2 as SNEGSKA (reference sequence). The CDR3 totals 18 residues. J was trimmed by 4 bases and V by 6 bases; bases with no gene match: 21. CDR3 residues: CSALRDAPGLAFSETQYF. The CDR3 DNA sequence: TGCAGTGCCCTCAGAGACGCACCGGGACTAGCATTCTCAGAGACCCAGTACTTC.

The sample holds many counts of this clonotype. V is TRBV5-1 and J is TRBJ1-1; D might be TRBD1 (5 bases). Germline V CDR1 and CDR2: SGHRS, YFSETQ. Trimming removed 3 bases from V and 5 bases from J, with 8 bases in between. The CDR3 loop spans 12 amino acids. The CDR3 here is CASSSGGTEAFF. CDR3 sequence (DNA): TGCGCCAGCAGCTCGGGGGGGACTGAAGCTTTCTTT. The entire variable domain, with the rest obtained from reference TRBV5-1 and TRBJ1-1, is as follows: KAGVTQTPRYLIKTRGQQVTLSCSPISGHRSVSWYQQTPGQGLQFLFEYFSETQRNKGNFPGRFSGRQFSNSRSEMNVSTLELGDSALYLCASSSGGTEAFFGQGTRLTVV.

This clonotype has at least ten counts. The V call is TRBV5-1, the J call TRBJ2-1, with 11 bases identical to TRBD1. Germline loops: CDR1 SGHRS, CDR2 YFSETQ. The length of the CDR3 is 14 residues. J gave up 9 bases and V 4 bases, and 6 bases lay outside the gene matches. This CDR3 reads CASSLGTGGGEQFF. The CDR3, as DNA: TGCGCCAGCAGCCTAGGGACAGGGGGAGGTGAGCAGTTCTTC. The full variable domain, completed using reference TRBV5-1 and TRBJ2-1, is KAGVTQTPRYLIKTRGQQVTLSCSPISGHRSVSWYQQTPGQGLQFLFEYFSETQRNKGNFPGRFSGRQFSNSRSEMNVSTLELGDSALYLCASSLGTGGGEQFFGPGTRLTVL.

This clonotype was recorded at least ten times. V gene TRBV20-1 combines with J gene TRBJ2-3; a possible D gene is TRBD1 (5 bases). This CDR3 contains 14 residues. Germline values: CDR1 DFQATT, CDR2 SNEGSKA (reference sequence). V was cut by 1 base and J by 6 bases, with 14 bases left in between. CDR3 in amino acids: CSARVPPAGDTQYF. The CDR3 DNA is TGCAGTGCTAGAGTCCCCCCAGCAGGGGATACGCAGTATTTT.